This passage covers 31 T cell receptor beta chains from one sample sequenced in a study of identical twins. Using its own MiXCR run on the 5' RACE reads, TCRdb lists one record per CDR3 protein. This table has roughly 690,000 distinct CDR3 sequences, around 6% appearing once. Specimen: naive T cells sorted from blood. These TCRs come from a man aged 18 to 30 in good health.

This clonotype was observed many times. The rearrangement joins TRBV10-3 to TRBJ1-1, with a weak D call TRBD1 (5 bases). Germline assignment: CDR1 ENHRY and CDR2 SYGVKD. This CDR3 has 13 residues. V lost 6 bases and J 1 base, leaving 9 bases between the germline ends. Written as DNA, the CDR3 is TGTGCCATCAGAGACGGGGGGAACACTGAAGCTTTCTTT. Translating gives CAIRDGGNTEAFF.

V gene TRBV29-1 combines with J gene TRBJ2-1, with D possibly matching TRBD1 (6 bases). The V and J ends lost 4 bases and 8 bases respectively, with 15 bases between them. This CDR3 comprises 13 residues. The germline gives CDR1 SQVTM, CDR2 ANQGSEA. This chain's CDR3 is CSVVTVRGHEQFF. CDR3 nucleotides: TGCAGCGTTGTGACGGTCAGGGGACATGAGCAGTTCTTC.

This clonotype was recorded many times. The chain employs TRBV20-1 and TRBJ2-2, with a possible D match to TRBD2 (5 bases). The germline V gene has CDR1 DFQATT and CDR2 SNEGSKA (reference sequence). CDR3 length: 12 amino acids. V was trimmed by 3 bases and J by 5 bases, leaving 7 bases between them. The CDR3 region is CSARSGTGELFF. The CDR3 bases are TGCAGTGCTAGGTCGGGGACCGGGGAGCTGTTTTTT.

This clonotype was counted many times. This sequence joins TRBV7-8 and TRBJ2-1; 7 bases are a match to TRBD2. This CDR3 spans 16 amino acids. Unmatched junction bases numbered 15, after V lost 5 bases and J lost 8 bases. Germline V lookup: CDR1 SGHVS, CDR2 FQNEAQ. CDR3 in DNA: TGTGCCAGCAGCCCCGACCGGGACTACCCCGGTCATGAGCAGTTCTTC. Its protein product is CASSPDRDYPGHEQFF.

This clonotype appeared a few times. This chain connects TRBV25-1 to TRBJ2-3; D is ambiguous. The germline CDR1 and CDR2 sequences are MGHDK and SYGVNS. The CDR3 covers 12 residues. V was pared by 6 bases and J by 6 bases, with 10 bases between. The CDR3 region is CASRLHGDTQYF. CDR3 sequence (DNA): TGTGCCAGCAGACTGCATGGGGATACGCAGTATTTT.

This clonotype was recorded many times. V and J are TRBV20-1 and TRBJ2-3; D call uncertain. CDR1 is DFQATT and CDR2 is SNEGSKA in the germline V gene (reference sequence). Between the trimmed V and J ends, which lost 1 base and 1 base, there was a span of 6 bases. The CDR3 has 13 residues. CDR3 DNA: TGCAGTGCTAGAGTTGCGGGCACAGATACGCAGTATTTT. Its translation is CSARVAGTDTQYF.

This clonotype occurred many times. The CDR3 protein is CASSLPGHEQYF. CDR3 sequence (DNA): TGTGCCAGCAGCTTACCGGGACACGAGCAGTACTTC. The chain combines TRBV7-3 with TRBJ2-7; D is perhaps TRBD1 or TRBD2 (5 bases each). The V gene lost 2 bases and the J gene lost 5 bases, with 7 bases spanning the gap. This CDR3 has 12 residues. CDR1 and CDR2 (germline): SGHTA, FQGTGA.

This clonotype has at least ten counts. The rearrangement links TRBV6-1 to TRBJ1-1; 11 nucleotides agree with TRBD1. Germline V CDR1 and CDR2: MNHNS, SASEGT. V was clipped by 5 bases and J by 6 bases; unmatched bases: 8. The CDR3 is 15 amino acids. CDR3 bases: TGTGCCAGCAGTACCAGGGACAGGGGGTTCCCTGAAGCTTTCTTT. Amino acid sequence: CASSTRDRGFPEAFF.

This rearrangement joins TRBV2 to TRBJ2-1; 9 nucleotides match TRBD1. The CDR3 spans 14 residues. Germline lookup yields CDR1 SNHLY and CDR2 FYNNEI. V lost 7 bases, J lost 5 bases, and 6 bases stayed unmatched. CDR3 coding DNA: TGTGCCAGCACCGGGACAGGGTGGGACAATGAGCAGTTCTTC. Translating it yields CASTGTGWDNEQFF.

This clonotype was recorded at least ten times. J is TRBJ2-5 and V is TRBV5-1, with TRBD1 as a possible D gene (6 bases). The CDR3 length is 14 residues. Trimming took 3 bases from V and 3 from J, leaving 12 bases between them. The germline gives CDR1 SGHRS, CDR2 YFSETQ. The CDR3 nucleotides are TGCGCCAGCAGCTCCCACACAGGGAAAGAGACCCAGTACTTC. Encoded protein: CASSSHTGKETQYF.

This clonotype was counted between two and nine times. The gene calls are TRBV20-1 and TRBJ1-1; tentatively, D is TRBD1 (5 bases). From germline, CDR1 is DFQATT and CDR2 SNEGSKA (reference sequence). The CDR3 is made up of 17 amino acids. Trimming took off 5 bases at V and 5 bases at J, with 27 bases between the two ends. The CDR3 region is CSAFPGHLPFPGTEAFF. CDR3 DNA: TGCAGTGCTTTCCCTGGACACCTTCCATTCCCGGGGACTGAAGCTTTCTTT.

This clonotype was found many times. The genes are TRBV9 and TRBJ2-2; D is unclear. Per germline, CDR1 SGDLS and CDR2 YYNGEE. CDR3 size: 12 residues. With 0 bases removed from V and 8 bases from J, the gap between germline ends came to 5 bases. The CDR3 is CASSVEEGELFF. CDR3 DNA sequence: TGTGCCAGCAGCGTAGAGGAAGGGGAGCTGTTTTTT.

This clonotype was counted many times. The chain links TRBV12-3 or TRBV12-4 to TRBJ2-7; D not resolved. V lost 7 bases and J 0 bases, leaving 10 bases between the germline ends. This CDR3 contains 13 residues. CDR3 in amino acids: CASTSDTSYEQYF. The CDR3 DNA is TGTGCCAGCACCTCCGACACCTCCTACGAGCAGTACTTC.

This clonotype has a count of ten or more. This chain joins TRBV29-1 and TRBJ2-1, with TRBD2 matching over 13 bases. The CDR3 runs 15 residues. After removal of 2 bases from V and 15 bases from J, the junction contained 13 bases not matched to a gene. Germline V gives CDR1 SQVTM, CDR2 ANQGSEA. The CDR3 sequence: CSVEMPGLAGVMAFF. CDR3 in DNA: TGCAGCGTTGAAATGCCCGGACTAGCGGGAGTGATGGCGTTCTTC.

This clonotype was seen more than once but under ten times. The CDR3 DNA reads as TGTGCCAGCAGCCCCCTCCAGGGCAGTTCCTACGAGCAGTACTTC. Translated: CASSPLQGSSYEQYF. The V call is TRBV2, the J call TRBJ2-7; D may be TRBD1 (5 bases). CDR1 and CDR2 from the germline V gene are SNHLY and FYNNEI. V was clipped by 6 bases and J by 1 base, with 16 bases between them. This CDR3 contains 15 residues.

There are a few counts of this clonotype. The rearrangement uses TRBV20-1 and TRBJ1-1; a possible D gene is TRBD1 (5 bases). The CDR3 extends over 14 amino acids. Trimming removed 4 bases from V and 1 base from J, with 13 bases in between. CDR1 and CDR2 (germline): DFQATT, SNEGSKA (reference sequence). In nucleotides, the CDR3 is TGCAGTGCTAAACCGGGACGCCAGAACACTGAAGCTTTCTTT. Encoded protein: CSAKPGRQNTEAFF.

This clonotype has at least ten counts. The V call is TRBV9, the J call TRBJ2-1; no reliable D call. Germline V gene lookup returns CDR1 SGDLS and CDR2 YYNGEE. CDR3 length: 14 amino acids. Trimming removed 7 bases from V and 8 bases from J, with 19 bases in between. The CDR3 loop is CASSARAVDHEQFF. The CDR3 DNA reads as TGTGCCAGCTCGGCCCGGGCCGTCGACCATGAGCAGTTCTTC.

The chain links TRBV30 to TRBJ1-5; D perhaps matches TRBD1 (5 bases). Trimming stripped 3 bases from V and 7 bases from J, with 13 bases between. The length of the CDR3 is 13 residues. CDR1 and CDR2 from the germline V gene are GTSNPN and SVGIG (reference sequence). The CDR3 spells CAWRAGPGQPQHF. The CDR3 DNA follows: TGTGCCTGGAGGGCGGGACCCGGCCAGCCCCAGCATTTT.

This clonotype was found many times. This sequence joins TRBV7-2 and TRBJ2-1; 9 positions agree with TRBD2. V trimming: 0 bases; J trimming: 2 bases; junction bases outside the gene matches: 14. Germline CDR1 and CDR2: SGHTA and FQGNSA. CDR3 size: 20 residues. The CDR3 DNA reads as TGTGCCAGCAGCTTAGCTCCCCTCTATAGAAAGCGGGAGGCCTACAATGAGCAGTTCTTC. Protein sequence: CASSLAPLYRKREAYNEQFF.

This clonotype was recorded at least ten times. The rearrangement links TRBV28 to TRBJ2-7; D gene ambiguous. The CDR3 spans 13 residues. Between the trimmed V and J ends, which lost 3 bases and 3 bases, there was a span of 9 bases. The germline V gene encodes CDR1 MDHEN and CDR2 SYDVKM. CDR3 nucleotide sequence: TGTGCCAGCAGTTTCGGGCGTATCTACGAGCAGTACTTC. Protein: CASSFGRIYEQYF.

The rearrangement links TRBV11-3 to TRBJ2-1; TRBD2 matches at 7 bases. The germline CDR1 and CDR2 sequences are SGHNT and YENEEA. Trimming removed 6 bases from V and 7 bases from J; junction bases left unmatched: 12. The CDR3 covers 15 residues. The CDR3 DNA is TGTGCCAGCAGTGGGAGGGCCGAGAGTTTTAATGAGCAGTTCTTC. Translation gives CASSGRAESFNEQFF.

This clonotype was seen many times. The chain combines TRBV28 with TRBJ2-7; 8 bases match TRBD1. Germline loops: CDR1 MDHEN, CDR2 SYDVKM. V lost 4 bases, J lost 3 bases, and 17 bases stayed unmatched. CDR3 length equals 18 residues. CDR3 amino acids: CASSSWTGQGASSYEQYF. Written as DNA, the CDR3 is TGTGCCAGCAGTTCTTGGACAGGGCAGGGGGCTTCCAGCTACGAGCAGTACTTC.

This clonotype was seen repeatedly, ten times or more. V is TRBV20-1 and J is TRBJ1-5; D not certain. V lost 0 bases, J lost 7 bases, and 16 bases lay in between. CDR3 size: 15 residues. Germline-derived CDR1 and CDR2 are DFQATT and SNEGSKA (reference sequence). The CDR3 nucleotides read TGCAGTGCTAGAGATCCGAATTCTTTCAGGCAGCCCCAGCATTTT. Encoded protein: CSARDPNSFRQPQHF.

This clonotype came up a few times. The V call is TRBV5-1, the J call TRBJ2-3; tentatively, D is TRBD1 (6 bases). There are 14 residues in the CDR3. Trimming pared 4 bases from V and 7 bases from J, leaving 16 bases between. Germline V lookup: CDR1 SGHRS, CDR2 YFSETQ. CDR3 bases: TGCGCCAGCAGCCCAGGGGCAGGGATTTATACGCAGTATTTT. It yields the protein CASSPGAGIYTQYF.

The table lists this clonotype with many counts. The chain links TRBV12-3 or TRBV12-4 to TRBJ2-7, with D perhaps matching TRBD1 (6 bases). There are 13 residues in the CDR3. V gave up 4 bases and J gave up 3 bases, with 10 bases separating them. CDR3: CASSSDSYYEQYV. The CDR3 nucleotides read TGTGCCAGCAGTTCGGACAGCTACTACGAGCAGTACGTC.

The chain carries TRBV5-1 and TRBJ1-2; D perhaps matches TRBD1 (5 bases). Germline V CDR1 and CDR2: SGHRS, YFSETQ. Between the trimmed V and J ends, which lost 4 bases and 4 bases, there was a span of 17 bases. The CDR3 is 15 residues long. The CDR3 bases are TGCGCCAGCAGCCGGGGCAGCGGGCGGGTCTATGGCTACACCTTC. Protein sequence: CASSRGSGRVYGYTF.

This clonotype occurred many times. The J gene is TRBJ2-1, the V gene TRBV7-3, with 10 bases identical to TRBD2. V trimming: 6 bases; J trimming: 1 base; junction bases outside the gene matches: 3. The CDR3 is 15 amino acids. CDR1 and CDR2 (germline): SGHTA, FQGTGA. CDR3 residues: CASSRSGRSYNEQFF. CDR3 DNA: TGTGCCAGCAGTCGTAGCGGGAGGTCCTACAATGAGCAGTTCTTC.

The rearrangement links TRBV12-3 or TRBV12-4 to TRBJ2-7; maybe TRBD2 (5 bases). The CDR3 covers 17 residues. V shed 6 bases and J shed 4 bases, with 25 bases lying between them. In nucleotides, the CDR3 is TGTGCCAGCAGCCCCTCCAATAGCGCGGAGGTCAAGTACGAGCAGTACGTC. The encoded protein is CASSPSNSAEVKYEQYV.

The table lists this clonotype with many counts. This chain connects TRBV20-1 to TRBJ2-1, with 10 bases that match TRBD2. CDR1 is DFQATT, CDR2 SNEGSKA, per germline (reference sequence). The V segment lost 3 bases and the J segment 2 bases; nucleotides outside the gene matches: 4. The CDR3 spans 15 residues. CDR3 in amino acids: CSASISGRTYNEQFF. CDR3 nucleotide sequence: TGCAGTGCTAGCATTAGCGGGAGGACCTACAATGAGCAGTTCTTC.

This clonotype came up many times. The chain carries TRBV29-1 and TRBJ2-1; a possible D gene is TRBD2 (5 bases). CDR1 SQVTM and CDR2 ANQGSEA come from the germline V gene. V was shortened by 7 bases and J by 2 bases, with 21 bases between the two germline ends. The CDR3 consists of 16 residues. CDR3 coding DNA: TGCAGCGCTCGTCGGGGTAGGCACCGAACCTACAATGAGCAGTTCTTC. Protein sequence: CSARRGRHRTYNEQFF.

This clonotype was counted many times. This chain uses TRBV9 with TRBJ2-7; 9 bases map to TRBD2. Germline CDR1 reads SGDLS; CDR2 reads YYNGEE. This CDR3 comprises 13 residues. V shed 4 bases, J shed 5 bases, and the junction held 4 bases outside the gene matches. The CDR3 loop is CASSPQREDEQYF. DNA of the CDR3: TGTGCCAGCAGCCCCCAGCGGGAGGACGAGCAGTACTTC.